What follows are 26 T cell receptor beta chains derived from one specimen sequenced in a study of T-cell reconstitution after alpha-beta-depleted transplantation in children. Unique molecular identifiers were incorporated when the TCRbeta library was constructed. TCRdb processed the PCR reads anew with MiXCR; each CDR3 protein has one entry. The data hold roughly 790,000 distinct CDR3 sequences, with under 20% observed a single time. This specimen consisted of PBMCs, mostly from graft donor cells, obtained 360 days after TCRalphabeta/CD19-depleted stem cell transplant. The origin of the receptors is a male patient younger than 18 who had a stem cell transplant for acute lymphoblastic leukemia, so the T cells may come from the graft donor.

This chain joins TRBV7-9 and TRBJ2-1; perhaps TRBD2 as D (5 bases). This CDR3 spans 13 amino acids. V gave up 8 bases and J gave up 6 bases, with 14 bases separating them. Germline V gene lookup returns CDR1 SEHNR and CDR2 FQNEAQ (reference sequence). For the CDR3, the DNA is TGTGCCAGCGGTGGTAGCGAGACCAATGAGCAGTTCTTC. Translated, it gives CASGGSETNEQFF.

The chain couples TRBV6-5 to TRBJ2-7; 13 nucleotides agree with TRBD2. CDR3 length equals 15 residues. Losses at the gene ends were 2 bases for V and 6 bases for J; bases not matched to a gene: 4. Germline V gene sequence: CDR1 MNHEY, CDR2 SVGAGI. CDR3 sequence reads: CASSYEGLAGREQYF. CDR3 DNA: TGTGCCAGCAGTTACGAGGGACTAGCGGGACGCGAGCAGTACTTC.

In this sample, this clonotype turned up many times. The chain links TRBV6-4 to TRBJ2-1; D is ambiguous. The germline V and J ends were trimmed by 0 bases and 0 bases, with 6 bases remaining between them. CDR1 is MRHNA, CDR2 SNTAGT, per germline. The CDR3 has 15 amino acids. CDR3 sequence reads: CASSDSPSSYNEQFF. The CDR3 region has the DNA TGTGCCAGCAGTGACTCGCCGAGCTCCTACAATGAGCAGTTCTTC.

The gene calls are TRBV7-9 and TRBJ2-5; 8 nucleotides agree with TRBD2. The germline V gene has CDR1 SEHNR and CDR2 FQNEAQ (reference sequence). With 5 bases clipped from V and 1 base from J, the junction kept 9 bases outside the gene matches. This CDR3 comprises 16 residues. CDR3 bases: TGTGCCAGCAGCCCGGCCACGGGAGGGCTCCAAGAGACCCAGTACTTC. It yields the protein CASSPATGGLQETQYF.

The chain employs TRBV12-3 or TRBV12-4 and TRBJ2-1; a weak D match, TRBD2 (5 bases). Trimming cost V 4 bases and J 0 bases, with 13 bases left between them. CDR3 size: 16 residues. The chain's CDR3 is CASSSLGEGSYNEQFF. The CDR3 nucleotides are TGTGCCAGCAGTTCCCTAGGCGAGGGCTCCTACAATGAGCAGTTCTTC.

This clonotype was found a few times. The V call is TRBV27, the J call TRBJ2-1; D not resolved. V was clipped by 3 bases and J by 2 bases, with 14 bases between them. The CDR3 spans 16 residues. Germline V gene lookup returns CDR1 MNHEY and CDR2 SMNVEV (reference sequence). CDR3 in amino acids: CASSFSGLTTYNEQFF. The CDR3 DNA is TGTGCCAGCAGTTTTTCCGGCCTCACCACCTACAATGAGCAGTTCTTC.

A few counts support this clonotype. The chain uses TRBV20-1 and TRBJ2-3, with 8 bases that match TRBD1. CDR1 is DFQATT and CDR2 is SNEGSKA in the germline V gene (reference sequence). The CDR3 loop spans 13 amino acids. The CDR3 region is CSPGTGNTDTQYF. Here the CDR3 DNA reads TGCAGCCCGGGGACAGGCAACACAGATACGCAGTATTTT.

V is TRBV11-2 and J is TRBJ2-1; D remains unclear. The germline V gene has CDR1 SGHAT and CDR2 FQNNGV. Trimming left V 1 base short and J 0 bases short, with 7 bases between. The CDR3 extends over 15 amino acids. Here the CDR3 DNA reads TGTGCCAGCAGCTTAGTTCACGGCTCCTACAATGAGCAGTTCTTC. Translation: CASSLVHGSYNEQFF.

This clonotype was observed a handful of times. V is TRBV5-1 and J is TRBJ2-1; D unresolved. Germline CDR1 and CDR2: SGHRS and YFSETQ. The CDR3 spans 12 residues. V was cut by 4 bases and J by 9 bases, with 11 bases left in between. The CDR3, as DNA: TGCGCCAGCAGCCGGAGTGAGCGTGAGCAGTTCTTC. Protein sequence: CASSRSEREQFF.

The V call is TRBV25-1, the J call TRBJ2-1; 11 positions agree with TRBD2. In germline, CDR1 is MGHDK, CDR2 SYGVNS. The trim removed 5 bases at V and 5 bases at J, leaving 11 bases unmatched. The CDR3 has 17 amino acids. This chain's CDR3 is CASSRTSGSGDNNEQFF. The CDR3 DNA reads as TGTGCCAGCAGTCGGACTAGCGGGTCTGGGGACAACAATGAGCAGTTCTTC.

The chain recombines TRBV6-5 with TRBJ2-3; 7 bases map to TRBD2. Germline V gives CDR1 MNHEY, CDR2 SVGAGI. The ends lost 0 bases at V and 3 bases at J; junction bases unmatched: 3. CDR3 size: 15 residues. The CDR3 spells CASSYSWGGTDTQYF. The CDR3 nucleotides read TGTGCCAGCAGTTACTCGTGGGGGGGAACAGATACGCAGTATTTT.

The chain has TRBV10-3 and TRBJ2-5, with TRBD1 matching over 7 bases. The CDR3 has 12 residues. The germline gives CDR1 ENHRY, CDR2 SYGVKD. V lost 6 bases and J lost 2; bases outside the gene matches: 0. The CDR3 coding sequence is TGTGCCATCAGGGGACAGCAAGAGACCCAGTACTTC. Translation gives CAIRGQQETQYF.

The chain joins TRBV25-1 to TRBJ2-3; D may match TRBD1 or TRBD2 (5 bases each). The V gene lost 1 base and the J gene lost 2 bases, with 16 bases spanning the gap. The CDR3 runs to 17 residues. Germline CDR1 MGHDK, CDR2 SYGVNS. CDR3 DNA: TGTGCCAGCAGTGAATGGGCCGGGACCGGCCTCACAGATACGCAGTATTTT. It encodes CASSEWAGTGLTDTQYF.

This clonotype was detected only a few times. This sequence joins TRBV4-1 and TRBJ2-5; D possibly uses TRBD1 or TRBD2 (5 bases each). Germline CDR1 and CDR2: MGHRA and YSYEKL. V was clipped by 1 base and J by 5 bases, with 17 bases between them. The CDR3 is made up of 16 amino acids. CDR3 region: CASSQGPAGTPETQYF. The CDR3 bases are TGCGCCAGCAGCCAAGGACCGGCCGGGACGCCGGAGACCCAGTACTTC.

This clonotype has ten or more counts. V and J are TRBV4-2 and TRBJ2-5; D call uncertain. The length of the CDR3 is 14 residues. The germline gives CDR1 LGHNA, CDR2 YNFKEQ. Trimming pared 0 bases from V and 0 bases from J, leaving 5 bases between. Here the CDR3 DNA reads TGTGCCAGCAGCCAAGAACAGCACCAAGAGACCCAGTACTTC. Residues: CASSQEQHQETQYF.

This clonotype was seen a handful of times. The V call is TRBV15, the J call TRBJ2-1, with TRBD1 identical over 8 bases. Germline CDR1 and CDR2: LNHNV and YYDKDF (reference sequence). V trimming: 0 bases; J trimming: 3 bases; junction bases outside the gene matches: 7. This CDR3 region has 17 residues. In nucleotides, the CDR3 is TGTGCCACCAGCAGAGATTTGGACAGGGTATTCTACAATGAGCAGTTCTTC. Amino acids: CATSRDLDRVFYNEQFF.

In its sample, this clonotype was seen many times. CDR3: CAGPRTSGSQNTGELFF. The DNA of the CDR3 is TGTGCCGGACCAAGGACTAGCGGGAGCCAGAACACCGGGGAGCTGTTTTTT. The V gene is TRBV21-1, the J gene TRBJ2-2; no DNA check was done on the table's D call, TRBD2. TRBV21-1 is reported as a pseudogene. The CDR3 has 17 amino acids.

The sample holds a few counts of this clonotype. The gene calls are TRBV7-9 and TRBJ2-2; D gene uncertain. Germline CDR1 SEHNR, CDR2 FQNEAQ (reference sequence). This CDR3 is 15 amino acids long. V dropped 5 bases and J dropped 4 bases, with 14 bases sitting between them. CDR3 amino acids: CASSPRTDPTGELFF. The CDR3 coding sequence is TGTGCCAGCAGCCCCAGGACGGACCCCACCGGGGAGCTGTTTTTT.

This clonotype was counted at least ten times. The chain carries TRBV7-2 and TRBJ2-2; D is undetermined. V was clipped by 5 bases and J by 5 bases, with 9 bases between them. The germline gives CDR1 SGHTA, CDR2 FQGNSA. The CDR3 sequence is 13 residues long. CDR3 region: CASSPPRTGELFF. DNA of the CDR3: TGTGCCAGCAGCCCCCCTAGAACCGGGGAGCTGTTTTTT.

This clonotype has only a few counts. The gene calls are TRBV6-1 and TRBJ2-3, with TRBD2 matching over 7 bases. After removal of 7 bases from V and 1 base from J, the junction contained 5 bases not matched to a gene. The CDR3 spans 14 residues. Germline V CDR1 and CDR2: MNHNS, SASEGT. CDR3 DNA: TGTGCCAGCACCCTGGGGAGGGGCACAGATACGCAGTATTTT. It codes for CASTLGRGTDTQYF.

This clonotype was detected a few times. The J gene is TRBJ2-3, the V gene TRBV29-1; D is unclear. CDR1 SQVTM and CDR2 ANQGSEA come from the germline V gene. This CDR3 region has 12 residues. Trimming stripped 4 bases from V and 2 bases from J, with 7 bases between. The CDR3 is CSVAHSTDTQYF. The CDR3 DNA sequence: TGCAGCGTTGCCCATTCCACAGATACGCAGTATTTT.

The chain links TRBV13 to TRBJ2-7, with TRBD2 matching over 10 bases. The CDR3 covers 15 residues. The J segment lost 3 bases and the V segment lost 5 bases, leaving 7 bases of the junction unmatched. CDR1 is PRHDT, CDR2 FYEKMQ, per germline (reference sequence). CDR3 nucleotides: TGTGCCAGCAGCCAGATCTCTAGCGGGGGCTACGAGCAGTACTTC. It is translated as CASSQISSGGYEQYF.

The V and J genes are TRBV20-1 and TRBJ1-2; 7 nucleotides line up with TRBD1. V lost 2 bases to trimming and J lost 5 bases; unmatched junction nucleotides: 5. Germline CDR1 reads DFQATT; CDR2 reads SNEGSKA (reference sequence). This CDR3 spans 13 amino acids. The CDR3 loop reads CSARRTGDYGYTF. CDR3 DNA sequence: TGCAGTGCTAGAAGAACAGGGGATTATGGCTACACCTTC.

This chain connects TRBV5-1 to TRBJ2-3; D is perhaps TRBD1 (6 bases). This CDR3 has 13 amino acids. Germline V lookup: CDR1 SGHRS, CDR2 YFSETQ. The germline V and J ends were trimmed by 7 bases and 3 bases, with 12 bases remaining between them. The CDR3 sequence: CASAQGRTDTQYF. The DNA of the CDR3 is TGCGCCAGCGCACAGGGCCGGACAGATACGCAGTATTTT.

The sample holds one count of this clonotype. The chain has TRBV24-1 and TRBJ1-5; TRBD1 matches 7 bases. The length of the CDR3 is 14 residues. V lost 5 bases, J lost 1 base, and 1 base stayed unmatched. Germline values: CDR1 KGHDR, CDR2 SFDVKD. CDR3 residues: CATSGGQSNQPQHF. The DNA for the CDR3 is TGTGCCACCAGTGGGGGACAGAGCAATCAGCCCCAGCATTTT.

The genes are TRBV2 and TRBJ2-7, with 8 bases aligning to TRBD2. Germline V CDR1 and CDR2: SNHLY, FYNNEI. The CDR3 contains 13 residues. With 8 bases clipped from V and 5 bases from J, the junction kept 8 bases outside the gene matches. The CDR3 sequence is CASGGTSRHEQYF. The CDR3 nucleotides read TGTGCCAGCGGTGGGACTAGTCGACACGAGCAGTACTTC.